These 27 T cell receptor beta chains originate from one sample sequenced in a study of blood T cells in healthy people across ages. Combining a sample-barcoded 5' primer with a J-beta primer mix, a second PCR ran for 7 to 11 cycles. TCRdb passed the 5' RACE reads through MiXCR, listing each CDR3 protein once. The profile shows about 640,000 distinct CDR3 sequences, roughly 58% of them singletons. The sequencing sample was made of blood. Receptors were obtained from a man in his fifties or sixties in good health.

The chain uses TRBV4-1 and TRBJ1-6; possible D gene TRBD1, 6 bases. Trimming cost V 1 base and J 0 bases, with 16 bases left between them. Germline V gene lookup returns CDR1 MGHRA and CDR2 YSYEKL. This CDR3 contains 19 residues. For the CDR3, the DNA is TGCGCCAGCAGCCAAGGCCGGGTCCAGGACAGCTCCTATAATTCACCCCTCCACTTT. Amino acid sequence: CASSQGRVQDSSYNSPLHF.

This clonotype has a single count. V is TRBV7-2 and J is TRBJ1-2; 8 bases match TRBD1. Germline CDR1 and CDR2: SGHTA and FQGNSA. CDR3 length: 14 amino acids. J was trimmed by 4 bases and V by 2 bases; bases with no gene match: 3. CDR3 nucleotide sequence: TGTGCCAGCAGCTTAAGACAGGGGCTCTATGGCTACACCTTC. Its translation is CASSLRQGLYGYTF.

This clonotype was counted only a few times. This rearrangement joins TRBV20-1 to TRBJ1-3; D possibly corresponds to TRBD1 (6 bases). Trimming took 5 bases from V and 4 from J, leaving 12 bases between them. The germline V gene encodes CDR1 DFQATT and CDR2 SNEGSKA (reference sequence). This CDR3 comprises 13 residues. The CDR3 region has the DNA TGCAGTGCTGCCGGGACAAGGGGAAACACCATATATTTT. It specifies CSAAGTRGNTIYF.

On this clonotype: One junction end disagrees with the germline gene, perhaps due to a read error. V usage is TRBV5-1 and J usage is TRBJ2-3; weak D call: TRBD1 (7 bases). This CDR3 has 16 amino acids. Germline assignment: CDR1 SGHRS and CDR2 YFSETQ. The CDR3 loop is CASRRGGTDGGDTQYF. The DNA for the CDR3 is TGCGCCAGCAGGAGAGGGGGCACCGACGGGGGAGATACACAGTATTTT.

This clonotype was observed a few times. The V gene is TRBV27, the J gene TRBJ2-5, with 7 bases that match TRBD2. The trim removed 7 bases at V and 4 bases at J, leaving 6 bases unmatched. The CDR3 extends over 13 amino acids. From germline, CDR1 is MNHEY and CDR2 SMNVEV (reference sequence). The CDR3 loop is CASMKRGGETQYF. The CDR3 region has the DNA TGTGCCAGCATGAAGCGGGGCGGAGAGACCCAGTACTTC.

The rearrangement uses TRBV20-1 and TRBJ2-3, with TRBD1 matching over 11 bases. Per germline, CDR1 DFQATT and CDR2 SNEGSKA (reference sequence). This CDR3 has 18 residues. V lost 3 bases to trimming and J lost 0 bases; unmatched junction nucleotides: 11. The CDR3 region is CSASGRDRGTPSTDTQYF. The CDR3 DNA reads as TGCAGTGCTAGTGGCCGGGACAGGGGGACTCCGAGCACAGATACGCAGTATTTT.

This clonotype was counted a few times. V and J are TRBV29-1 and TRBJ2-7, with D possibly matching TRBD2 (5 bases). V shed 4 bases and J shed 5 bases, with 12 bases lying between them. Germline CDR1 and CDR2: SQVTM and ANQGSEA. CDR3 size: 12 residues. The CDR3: CSVGSRADEQYF. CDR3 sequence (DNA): TGCAGCGTTGGGTCGCGGGCTGACGAGCAGTACTTC.

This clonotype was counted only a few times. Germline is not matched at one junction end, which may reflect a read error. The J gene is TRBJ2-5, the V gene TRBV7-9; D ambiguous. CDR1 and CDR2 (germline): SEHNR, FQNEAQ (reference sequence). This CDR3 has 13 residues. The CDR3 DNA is TGTGCCAGCAGCTTAATGGCCCAAGAGGCCCAGTACTTC. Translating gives CASSLMAQEAQYF.

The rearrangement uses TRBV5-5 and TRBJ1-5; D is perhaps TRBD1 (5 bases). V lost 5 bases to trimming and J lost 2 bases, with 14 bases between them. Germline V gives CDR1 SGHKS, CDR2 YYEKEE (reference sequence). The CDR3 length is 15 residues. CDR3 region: CASRLGTSRNQPQHF. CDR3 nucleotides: TGTGCCAGCAGGTTAGGGACGTCGCGCAATCAGCCCCAGCATTTT.

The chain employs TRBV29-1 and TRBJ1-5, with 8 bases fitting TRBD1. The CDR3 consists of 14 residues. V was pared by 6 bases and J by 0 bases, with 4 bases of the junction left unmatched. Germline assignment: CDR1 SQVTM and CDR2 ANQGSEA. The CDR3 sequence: CSVLTGDSNQPQHF. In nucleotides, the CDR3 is TGCAGCGTATTGACAGGGGATAGCAATCAGCCCCAGCATTTT.

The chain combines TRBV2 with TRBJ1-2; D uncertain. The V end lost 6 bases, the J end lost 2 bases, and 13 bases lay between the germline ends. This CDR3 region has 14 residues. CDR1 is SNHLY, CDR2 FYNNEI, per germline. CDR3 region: CASSLPEANYGYTF. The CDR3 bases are TGTGCCAGCAGCCTACCGGAGGCCAACTATGGCTACACCTTC.

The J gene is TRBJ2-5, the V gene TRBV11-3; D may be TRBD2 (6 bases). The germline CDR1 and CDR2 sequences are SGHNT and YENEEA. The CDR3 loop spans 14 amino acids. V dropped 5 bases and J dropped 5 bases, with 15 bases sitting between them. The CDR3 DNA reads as TGTGCCAGCAGCCGGGGGTTTGGGACCGAGACCCAGTACTTC. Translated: CASSRGFGTETQYF.

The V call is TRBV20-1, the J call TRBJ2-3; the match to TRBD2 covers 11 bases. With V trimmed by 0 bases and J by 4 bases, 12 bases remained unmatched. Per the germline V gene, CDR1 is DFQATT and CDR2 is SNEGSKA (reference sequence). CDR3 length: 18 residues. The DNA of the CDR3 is TGCAGTGCTAGAGACCCCCGGACTAGCGGGCTTGACGCAGATACGCAGTATTTT. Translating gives CSARDPRTSGLDADTQYF.

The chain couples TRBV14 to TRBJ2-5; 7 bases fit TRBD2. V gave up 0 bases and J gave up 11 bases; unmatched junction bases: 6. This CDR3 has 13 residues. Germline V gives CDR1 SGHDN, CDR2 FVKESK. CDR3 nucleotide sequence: TGTGCCAGCAGCCAAGAGGGTTGGCGGGAGCAGTACTTC. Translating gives CASSQEGWREQYF. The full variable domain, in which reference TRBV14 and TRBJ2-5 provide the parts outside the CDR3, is EAGVTQFPSHSVIEKGQTVTLRCDPISGHDNLYWYRRVMGKEIKFLLHFVKESKQDESGMPNNRFLAERTGGTYSTLKVQPAELEDSGVYFCASSQEGWREQYFGPGTRLLVL.

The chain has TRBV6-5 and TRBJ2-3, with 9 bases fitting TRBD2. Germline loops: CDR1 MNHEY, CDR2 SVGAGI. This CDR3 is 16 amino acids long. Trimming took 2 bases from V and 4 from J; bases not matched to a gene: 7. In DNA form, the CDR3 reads TGTGCCAGCAGTTACGCGGCTAGCGGGATGGCAGATACGCAGTATTTT. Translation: CASSYAASGMADTQYF.

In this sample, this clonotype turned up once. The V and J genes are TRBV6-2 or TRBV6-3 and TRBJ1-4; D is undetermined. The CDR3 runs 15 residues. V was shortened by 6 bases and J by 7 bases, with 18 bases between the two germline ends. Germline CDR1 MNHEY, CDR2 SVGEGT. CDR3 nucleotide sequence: TGTGCCAGCAGCCCCTACAAGGGTCGGGGTGAAAAACTGTTTTTT. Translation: CASSPYKGRGEKLFF.

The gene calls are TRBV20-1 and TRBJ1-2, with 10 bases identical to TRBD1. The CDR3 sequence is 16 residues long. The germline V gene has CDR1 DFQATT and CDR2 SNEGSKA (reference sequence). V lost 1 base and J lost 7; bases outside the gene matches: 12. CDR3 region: CSARGTGGSSRGGYTF. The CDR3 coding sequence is TGCAGTGCTAGAGGGACAGGGGGGTCGAGCCGGGGTGGCTACACCTTC.

The CDR3 loop is CASSQPWGLAGPRETQYF. DNA for the CDR3: TGTGCCAGCAGCCAACCCTGGGGTTTGGCGGGGCCGCGGGAGACCCAGTACTTC. V is TRBV3-1 and J is TRBJ2-5; perhaps TRBD2 as D (6 bases). This CDR3 comprises 18 residues. Deletions cut 2 bases from V and 5 bases from J, with 24 bases between. Germline CDR1 LGHDT, CDR2 YNNKEL (reference sequence).

This CDR3 reads CSAWRGTGGFDTQYF. The CDR3 DNA reads TGCAGTGCCTGGCGCGGGACAGGGGGCTTCGATACGCAGTATTTT. This rearrangement joins TRBV20-1 to TRBJ2-3, with TRBD1 matching over 12 bases. With 6 bases clipped from V and 6 bases from J, the junction kept 10 bases outside the gene matches. Germline V gene lookup returns CDR1 DFQATT and CDR2 SNEGSKA (reference sequence). The CDR3 length is 15 residues.

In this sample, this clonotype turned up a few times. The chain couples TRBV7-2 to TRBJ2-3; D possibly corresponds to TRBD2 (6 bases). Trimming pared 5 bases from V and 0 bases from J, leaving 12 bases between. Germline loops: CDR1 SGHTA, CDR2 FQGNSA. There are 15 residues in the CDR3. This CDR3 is CASSQDYLSTDTQYF. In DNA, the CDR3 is TGTGCCAGCAGCCAGGACTACTTAAGCACAGATACGCAGTATTTT.

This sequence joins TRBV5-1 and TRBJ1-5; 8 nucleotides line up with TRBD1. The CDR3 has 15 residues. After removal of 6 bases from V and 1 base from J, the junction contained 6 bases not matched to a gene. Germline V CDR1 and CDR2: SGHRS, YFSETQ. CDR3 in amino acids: CASTVDRGSNQPQHF. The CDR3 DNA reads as TGCGCCAGCACCGTAGACAGGGGAAGCAATCAGCCCCAGCATTTT.

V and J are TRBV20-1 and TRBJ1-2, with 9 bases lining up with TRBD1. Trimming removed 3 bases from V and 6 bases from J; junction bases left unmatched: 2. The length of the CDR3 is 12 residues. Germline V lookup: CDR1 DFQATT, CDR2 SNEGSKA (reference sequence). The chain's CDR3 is CSARWTGDGYTF. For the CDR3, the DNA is TGCAGTGCTAGGTGGACAGGGGATGGCTACACCTTC.

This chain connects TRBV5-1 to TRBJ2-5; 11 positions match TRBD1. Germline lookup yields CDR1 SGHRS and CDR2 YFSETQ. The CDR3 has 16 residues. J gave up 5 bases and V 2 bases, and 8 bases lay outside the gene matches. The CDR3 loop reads CASSFIPDRGQETQYF. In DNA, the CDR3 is TGCGCCAGCAGCTTTATCCCGGACAGGGGGCAGGAGACCCAGTACTTC.

The CDR3: CSASASGEGETQYF. The CDR3 DNA reads TGCAGTGCTAGTGCTAGCGGGGAAGGAGAGACCCAGTACTTC. The chain links TRBV20-1 to TRBJ2-5, with 9 bases that match TRBD2. This CDR3 has 14 residues. Germline CDR1 reads DFQATT; CDR2 reads SNEGSKA (reference sequence). With 3 bases clipped from V and 4 bases from J, the junction kept 6 bases outside the gene matches.

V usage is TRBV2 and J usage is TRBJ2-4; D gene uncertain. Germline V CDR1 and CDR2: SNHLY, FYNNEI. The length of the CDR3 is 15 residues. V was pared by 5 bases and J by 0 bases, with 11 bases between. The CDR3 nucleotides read TGTGCCAGCAGTTCCCAACCAATAGCCAAAAACATTCAGTACTTC. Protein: CASSSQPIAKNIQYF.

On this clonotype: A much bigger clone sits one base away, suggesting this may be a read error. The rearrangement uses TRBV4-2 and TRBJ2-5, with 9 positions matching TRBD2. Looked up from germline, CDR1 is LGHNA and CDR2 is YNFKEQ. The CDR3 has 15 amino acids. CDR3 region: CVSSQERGAQETQYF. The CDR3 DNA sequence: TGTGTCAGCAGCCAAGAGCGGGGGGCCCAAGAGACCCAGTACTTC.

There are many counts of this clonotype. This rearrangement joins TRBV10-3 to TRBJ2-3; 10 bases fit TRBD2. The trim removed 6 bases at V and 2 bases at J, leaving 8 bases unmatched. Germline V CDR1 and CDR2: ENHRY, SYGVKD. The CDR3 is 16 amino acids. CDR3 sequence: CAISSLAGETTDTQYF. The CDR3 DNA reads TGTGCCATCAGCTCCCTAGCGGGGGAGACCACAGATACGCAGTATTTT.